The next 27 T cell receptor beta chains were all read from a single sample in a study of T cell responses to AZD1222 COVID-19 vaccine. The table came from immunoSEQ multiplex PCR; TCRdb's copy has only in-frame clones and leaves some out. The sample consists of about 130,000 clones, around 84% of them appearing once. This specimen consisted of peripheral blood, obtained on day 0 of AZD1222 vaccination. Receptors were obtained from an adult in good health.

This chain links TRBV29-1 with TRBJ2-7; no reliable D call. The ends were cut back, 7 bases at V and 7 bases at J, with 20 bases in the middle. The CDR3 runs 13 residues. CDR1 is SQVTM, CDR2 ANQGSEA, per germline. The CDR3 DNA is TGCAGCGCCCGGCCAGTGGAGTTCGGAGAGCAGTACTTC. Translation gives CSARPVEFGEQYF.

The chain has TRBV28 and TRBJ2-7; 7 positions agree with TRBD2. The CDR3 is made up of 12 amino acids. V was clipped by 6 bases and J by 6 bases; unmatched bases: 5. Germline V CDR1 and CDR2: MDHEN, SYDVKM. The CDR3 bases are TGTGCCAGCAGGGGGACTAACGGCGAGCAGTACTTC. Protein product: CASRGTNGEQYF.

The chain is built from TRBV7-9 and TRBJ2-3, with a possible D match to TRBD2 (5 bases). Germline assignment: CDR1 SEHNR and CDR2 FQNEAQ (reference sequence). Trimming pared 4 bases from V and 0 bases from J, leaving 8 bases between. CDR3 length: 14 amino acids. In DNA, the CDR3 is TGTGCCAGCAGCTCAGCGGCTAGCACAGATACGCAGTATTTT. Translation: CASSSAASTDTQYF. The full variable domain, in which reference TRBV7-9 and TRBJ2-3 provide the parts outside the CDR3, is DTGVSQNPRHKITKRGQNVTFRCDPISEHNRLYWYRQTLGQGPEFLTYFQNEAQLEKSRLLSDRFSAERPKGSFSTLEIQRTEQGDSAMYLCASSSAASTDTQYFGPGTRLTVL.

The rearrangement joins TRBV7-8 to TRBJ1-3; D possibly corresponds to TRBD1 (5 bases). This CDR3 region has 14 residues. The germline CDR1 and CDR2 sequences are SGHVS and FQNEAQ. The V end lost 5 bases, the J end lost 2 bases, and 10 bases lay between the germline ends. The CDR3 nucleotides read TGTGCCAGCAGCGCAGACAGTACTGGAAACACCATATATTTT. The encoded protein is CASSADSTGNTIYF.

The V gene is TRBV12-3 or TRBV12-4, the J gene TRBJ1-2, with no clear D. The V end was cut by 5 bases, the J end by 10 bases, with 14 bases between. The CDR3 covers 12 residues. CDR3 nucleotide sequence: TGTGCCAGCAGTCTCATACCGGCTTTCTACACCTTC. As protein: CASSLIPAFYTF.

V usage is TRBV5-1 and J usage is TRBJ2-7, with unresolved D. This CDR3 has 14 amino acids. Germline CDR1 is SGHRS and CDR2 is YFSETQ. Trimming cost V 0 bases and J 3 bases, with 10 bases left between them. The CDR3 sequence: CASSLDSISYEQYF. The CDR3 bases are TGCGCCAGCAGCTTGGATTCTATCAGCTACGAGCAGTACTTC.

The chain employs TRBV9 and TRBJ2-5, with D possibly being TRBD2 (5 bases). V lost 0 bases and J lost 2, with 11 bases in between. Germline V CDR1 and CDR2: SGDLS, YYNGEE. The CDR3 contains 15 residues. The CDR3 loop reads CASSVGTGIQETQYF. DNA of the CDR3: TGTGCCAGCAGCGTAGGGACCGGGATTCAAGAGACCCAGTACTTC.

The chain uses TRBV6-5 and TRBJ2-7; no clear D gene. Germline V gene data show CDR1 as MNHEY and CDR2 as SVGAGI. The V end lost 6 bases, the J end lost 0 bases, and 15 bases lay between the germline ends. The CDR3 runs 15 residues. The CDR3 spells CASSPGFDPSYEQYF. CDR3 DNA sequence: TGTGCCAGCAGCCCCGGGTTTGATCCCTCCTACGAGCAGTACTTC.

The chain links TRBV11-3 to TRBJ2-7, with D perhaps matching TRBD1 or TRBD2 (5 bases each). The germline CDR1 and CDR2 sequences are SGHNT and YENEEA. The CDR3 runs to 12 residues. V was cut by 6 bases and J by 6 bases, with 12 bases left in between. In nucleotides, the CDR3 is TGTGCCAGCAGTTCGCAGGGACGCGAGCAGTACTTC. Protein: CASSSQGREQYF.

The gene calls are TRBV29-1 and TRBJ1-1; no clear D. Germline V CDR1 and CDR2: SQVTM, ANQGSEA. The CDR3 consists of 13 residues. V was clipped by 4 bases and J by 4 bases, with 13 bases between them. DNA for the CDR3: TGCAGCGTTGGGTCGCCATTGGGCACTGAAGCTTTCTTT. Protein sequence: CSVGSPLGTEAFF.

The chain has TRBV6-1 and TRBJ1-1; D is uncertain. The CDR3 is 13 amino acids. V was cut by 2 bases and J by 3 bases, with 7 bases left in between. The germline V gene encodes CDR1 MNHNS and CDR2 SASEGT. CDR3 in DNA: TGTGCCAGCAGTGAAAGAGGTTACACTGAAGCTTTCTTT. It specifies CASSERGYTEAFF.

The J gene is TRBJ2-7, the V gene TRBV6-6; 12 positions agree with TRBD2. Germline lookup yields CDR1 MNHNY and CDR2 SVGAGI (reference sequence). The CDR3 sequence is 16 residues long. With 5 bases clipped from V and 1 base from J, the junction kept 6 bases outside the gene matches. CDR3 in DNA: TGTGCCAGCAGTAACCTACTAGCGGGGGGATCCTACGAGCAGTACTTC. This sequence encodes CASSNLLAGGSYEQYF.

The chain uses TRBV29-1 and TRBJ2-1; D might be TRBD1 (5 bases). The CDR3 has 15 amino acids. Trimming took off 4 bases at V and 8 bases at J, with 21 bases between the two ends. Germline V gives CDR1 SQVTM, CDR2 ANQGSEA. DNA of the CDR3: TGCAGCGTTGCGATCCCAGGGAATCTGATAGATGAGCAGTTCTTC. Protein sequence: CSVAIPGNLIDEQFF.

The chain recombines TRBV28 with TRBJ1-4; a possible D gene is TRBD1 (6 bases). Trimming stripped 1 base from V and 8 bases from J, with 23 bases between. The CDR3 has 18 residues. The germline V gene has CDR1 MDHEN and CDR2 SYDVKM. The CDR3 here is CASSLFEKWTDAGEKLFF. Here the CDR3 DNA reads TGTGCCAGCAGTTTATTTGAAAAATGGACAGATGCGGGGGAAAAACTGTTTTTT.

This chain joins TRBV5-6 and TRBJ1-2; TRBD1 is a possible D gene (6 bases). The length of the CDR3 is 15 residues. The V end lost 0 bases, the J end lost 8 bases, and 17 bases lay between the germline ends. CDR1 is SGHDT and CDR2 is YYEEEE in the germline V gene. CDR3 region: CASSLDEGGRQGYTF. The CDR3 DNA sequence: TGTGCCAGCAGCTTGGATGAGGGGGGGCGCCAGGGCTACACCTTC.

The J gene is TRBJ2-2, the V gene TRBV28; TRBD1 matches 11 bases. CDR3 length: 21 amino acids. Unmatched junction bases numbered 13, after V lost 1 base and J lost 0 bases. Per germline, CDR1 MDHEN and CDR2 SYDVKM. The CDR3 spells CASSLLFSGQGVLTNTGELFF. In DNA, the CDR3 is TGTGCCAGCAGTTTATTGTTCTCGGGACAGGGGGTTCTTACGAACACCGGGGAGCTGTTTTTT.

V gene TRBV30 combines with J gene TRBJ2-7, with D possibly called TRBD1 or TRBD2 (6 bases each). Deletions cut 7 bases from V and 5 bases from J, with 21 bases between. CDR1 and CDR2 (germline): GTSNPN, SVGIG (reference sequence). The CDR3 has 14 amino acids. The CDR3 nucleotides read TGTGCCTTCCTGAGGGGGGTAGGCCTGGACGAGCAGTACTTC. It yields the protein CAFLRGVGLDEQYF.

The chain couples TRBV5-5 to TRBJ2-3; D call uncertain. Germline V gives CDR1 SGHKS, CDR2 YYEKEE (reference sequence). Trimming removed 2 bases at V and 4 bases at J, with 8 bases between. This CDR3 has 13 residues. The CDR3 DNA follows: TGTGCCAGCAGCTTTCCGACGGCAGATACGCAGTATTTT. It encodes CASSFPTADTQYF.

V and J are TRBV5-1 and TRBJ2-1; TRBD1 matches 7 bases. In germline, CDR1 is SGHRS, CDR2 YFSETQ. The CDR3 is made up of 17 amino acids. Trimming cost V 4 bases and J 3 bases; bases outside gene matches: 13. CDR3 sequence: CASSPNHRGVSYNEQFF. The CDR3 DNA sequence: TGCGCCAGCAGCCCCAACCACAGGGGCGTAAGCTACAATGAGCAGTTCTTC.

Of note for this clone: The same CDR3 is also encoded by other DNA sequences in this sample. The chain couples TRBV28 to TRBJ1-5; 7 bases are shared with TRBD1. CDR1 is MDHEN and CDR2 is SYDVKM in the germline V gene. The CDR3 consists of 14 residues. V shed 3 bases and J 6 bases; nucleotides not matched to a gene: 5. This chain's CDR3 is CASSFRQGGQPQHF. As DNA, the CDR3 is TGTGCCAGCAGTTTCCGACAGGGCGGTCAGCCCCAGCATTTT.

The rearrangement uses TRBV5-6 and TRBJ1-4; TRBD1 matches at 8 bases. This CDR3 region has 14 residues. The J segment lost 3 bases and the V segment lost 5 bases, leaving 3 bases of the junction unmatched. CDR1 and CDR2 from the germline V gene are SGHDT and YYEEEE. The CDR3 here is CASRRTGPNEKLFF. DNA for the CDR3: TGTGCCAGCAGAAGGACAGGGCCTAATGAAAAACTGTTTTTT.

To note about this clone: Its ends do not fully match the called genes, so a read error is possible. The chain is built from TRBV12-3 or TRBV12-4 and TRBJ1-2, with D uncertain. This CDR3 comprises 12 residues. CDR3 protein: CASRLETFPEAF. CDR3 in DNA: TGTGCCAGCAGACTCGAGACTTTCCCCGAGGCCTTC.

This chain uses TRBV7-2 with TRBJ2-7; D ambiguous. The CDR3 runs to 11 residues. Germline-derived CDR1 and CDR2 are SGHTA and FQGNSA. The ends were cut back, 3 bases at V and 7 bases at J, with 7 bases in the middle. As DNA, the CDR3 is TGTGCCAGCAGCTTTTTGACAGAGCAGTACTTC. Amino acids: CASSFLTEQYF.

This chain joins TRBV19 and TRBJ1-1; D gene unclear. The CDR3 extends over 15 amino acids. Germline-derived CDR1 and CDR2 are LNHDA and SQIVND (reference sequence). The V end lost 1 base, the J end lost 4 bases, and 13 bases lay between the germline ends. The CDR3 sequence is CASSIAPTVGTEAFF. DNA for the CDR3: TGTGCCAGTAGTATAGCCCCAACGGTGGGCACTGAAGCTTTCTTT.

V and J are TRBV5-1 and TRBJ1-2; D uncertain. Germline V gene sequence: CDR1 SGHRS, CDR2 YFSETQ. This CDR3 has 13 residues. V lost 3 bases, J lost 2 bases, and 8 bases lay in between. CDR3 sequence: CASSSGSNYGYTF. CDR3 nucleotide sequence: TGCGCCAGCAGCTCGGGATCCAACTATGGCTACACCTTC.

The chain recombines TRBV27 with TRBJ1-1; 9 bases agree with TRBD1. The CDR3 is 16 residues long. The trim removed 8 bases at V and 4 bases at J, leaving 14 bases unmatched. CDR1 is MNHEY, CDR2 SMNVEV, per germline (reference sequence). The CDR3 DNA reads TGTGCCAGCGGGAACAGGGGGCCCGCTGGGGGCACTGAAGCTTTCTTT. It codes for CASGNRGPAGGTEAFF.

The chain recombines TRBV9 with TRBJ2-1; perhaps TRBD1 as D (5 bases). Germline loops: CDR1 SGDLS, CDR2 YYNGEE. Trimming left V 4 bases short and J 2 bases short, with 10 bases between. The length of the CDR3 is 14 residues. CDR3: CASSHDSTYNEQFF. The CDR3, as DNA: TGTGCCAGCAGCCACGACAGCACCTACAATGAGCAGTTCTTC.